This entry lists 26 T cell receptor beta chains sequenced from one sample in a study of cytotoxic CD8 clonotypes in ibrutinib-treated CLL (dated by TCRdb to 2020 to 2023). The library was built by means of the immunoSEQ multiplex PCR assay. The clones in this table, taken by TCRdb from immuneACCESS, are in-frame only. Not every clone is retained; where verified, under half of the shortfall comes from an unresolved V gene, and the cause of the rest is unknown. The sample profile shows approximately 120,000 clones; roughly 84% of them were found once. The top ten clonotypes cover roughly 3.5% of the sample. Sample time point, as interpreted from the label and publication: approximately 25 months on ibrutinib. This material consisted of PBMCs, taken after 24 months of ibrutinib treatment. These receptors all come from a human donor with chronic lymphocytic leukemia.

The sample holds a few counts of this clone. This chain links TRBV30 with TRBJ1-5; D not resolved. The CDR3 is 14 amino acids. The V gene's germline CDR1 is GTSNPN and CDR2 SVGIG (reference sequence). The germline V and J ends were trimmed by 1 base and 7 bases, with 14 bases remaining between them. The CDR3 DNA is TGTGCCTGGAGTGCCCTACCCAGGCAGCAGCCCCAGCATTTT. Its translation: CAWSALPRQQPQHF.

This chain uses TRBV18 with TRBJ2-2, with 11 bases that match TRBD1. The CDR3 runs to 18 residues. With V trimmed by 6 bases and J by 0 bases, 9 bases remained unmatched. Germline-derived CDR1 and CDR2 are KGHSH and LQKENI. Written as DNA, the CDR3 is TGTGCCAGCTCTACCACCGGGACAGGGGGGCCGAACACCGGGGAGCTGTTTTTT. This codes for CASSTTGTGGPNTGELFF.

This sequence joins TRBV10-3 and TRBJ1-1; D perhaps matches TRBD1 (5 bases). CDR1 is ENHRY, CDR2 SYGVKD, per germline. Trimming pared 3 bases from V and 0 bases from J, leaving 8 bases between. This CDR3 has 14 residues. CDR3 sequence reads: CAISDRAVNTEAFF. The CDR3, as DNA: TGTGCCATCAGTGACAGGGCGGTGAACACTGAAGCTTTCTTT.

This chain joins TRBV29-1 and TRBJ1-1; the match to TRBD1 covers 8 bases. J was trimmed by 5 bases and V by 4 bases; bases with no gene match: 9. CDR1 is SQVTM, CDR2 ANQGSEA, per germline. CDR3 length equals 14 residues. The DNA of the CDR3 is TGCAGCGTTGTGCGAACTACAGGGGGAACTGAAGCTTTCTTT. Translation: CSVVRTTGGTEAFF. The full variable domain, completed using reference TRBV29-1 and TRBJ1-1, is SAVISQKPSRDICQRGTSLTIQCQVDSQVTMMFWYRQQPGQSLTLIATANQGSEATYESGFVIDKFPISRPNLTFSTLTVSNMSPEDSSIYLCSVVRTTGGTEAFFGQGTRLTVV.

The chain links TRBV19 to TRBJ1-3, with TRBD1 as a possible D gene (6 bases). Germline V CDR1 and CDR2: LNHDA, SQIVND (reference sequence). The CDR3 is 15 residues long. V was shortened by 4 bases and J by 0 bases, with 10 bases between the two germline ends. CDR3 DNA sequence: TGTGCCAGTAGTACGACAGGACTCTCTGGAAACACCATATATTTT. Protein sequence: CASSTTGLSGNTIYF.

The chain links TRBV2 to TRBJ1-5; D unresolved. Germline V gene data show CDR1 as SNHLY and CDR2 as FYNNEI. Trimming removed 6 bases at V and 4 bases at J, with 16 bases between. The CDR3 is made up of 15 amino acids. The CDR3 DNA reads TGTGCCAGCAGCCATGGGAGGGTAGGGAATCAGCCCCAGCATTTT. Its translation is CASSHGRVGNQPQHF.

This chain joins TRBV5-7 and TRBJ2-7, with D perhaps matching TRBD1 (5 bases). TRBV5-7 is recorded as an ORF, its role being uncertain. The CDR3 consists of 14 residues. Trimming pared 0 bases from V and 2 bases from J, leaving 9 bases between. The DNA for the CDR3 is TGTGCCAGCAGCTTGGGGGGCTTAGCCTACGAGCAGTACTTC. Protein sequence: CASSLGGLAYEQYF.

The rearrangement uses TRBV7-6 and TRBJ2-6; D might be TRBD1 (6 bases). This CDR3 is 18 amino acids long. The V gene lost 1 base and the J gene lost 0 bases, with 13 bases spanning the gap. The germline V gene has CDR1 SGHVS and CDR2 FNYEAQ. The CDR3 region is CASSLVAGASSGANVLTF. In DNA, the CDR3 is TGTGCCAGCAGCTTAGTGGCAGGGGCGAGCTCTGGGGCCAACGTCCTGACTTTC.

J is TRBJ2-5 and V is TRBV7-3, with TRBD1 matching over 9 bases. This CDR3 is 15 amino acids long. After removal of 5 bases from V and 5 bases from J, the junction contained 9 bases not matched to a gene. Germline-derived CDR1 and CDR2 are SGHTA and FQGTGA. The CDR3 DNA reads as TGTGCCAGCAGCGTCGGGACAGGGAAGGGGGAGACCCAGTACTTC. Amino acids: CASSVGTGKGETQYF.

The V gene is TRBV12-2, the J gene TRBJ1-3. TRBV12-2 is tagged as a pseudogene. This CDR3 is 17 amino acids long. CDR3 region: CASRLEDGRALFDTIYF. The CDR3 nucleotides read TGTGCAAGTCGCTTAGAAGACGGCAGAGCGTTGTTTGACACCATATATTTT.

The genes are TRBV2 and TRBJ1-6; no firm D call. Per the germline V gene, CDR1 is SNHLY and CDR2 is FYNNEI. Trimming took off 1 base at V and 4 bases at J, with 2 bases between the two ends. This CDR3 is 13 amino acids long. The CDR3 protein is CASSEGYNSPLHF. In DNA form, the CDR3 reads TGTGCCAGCAGTGAAGGGTATAATTCACCCCTCCACTTT.

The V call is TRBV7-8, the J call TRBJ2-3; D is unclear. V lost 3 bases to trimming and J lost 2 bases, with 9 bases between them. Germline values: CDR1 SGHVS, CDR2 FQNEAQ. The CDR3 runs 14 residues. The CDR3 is CASSFVAITDTQYF. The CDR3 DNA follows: TGTGCCAGCAGCTTTGTCGCTATCACAGATACGCAGTATTTT.

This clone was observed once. In DNA, the CDR3 is TGTGCCAGCAGACGCAATCCGGGACAGGGGGTCGGGGAGCTGTTTTTT. Translated, it gives CASRRNPGQGVGELFF. V usage is TRBV4-2 and J usage is TRBJ2-2; TRBD1 agrees at 11 bases. The germline gives CDR1 LGHNA, CDR2 YNFKEQ. The CDR3 extends over 16 amino acids. V was pared by 6 bases and J by 7 bases, with 10 bases of the junction left unmatched.

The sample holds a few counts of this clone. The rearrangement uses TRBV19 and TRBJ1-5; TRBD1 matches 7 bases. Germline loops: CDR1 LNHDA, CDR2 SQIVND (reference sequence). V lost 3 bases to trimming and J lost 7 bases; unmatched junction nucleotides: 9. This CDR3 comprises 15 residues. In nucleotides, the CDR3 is TGTGCCAGTAGTATGGTGTACAGGGGTGGCCAGCCCCAGCATTTT. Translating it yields CASSMVYRGGQPQHF.

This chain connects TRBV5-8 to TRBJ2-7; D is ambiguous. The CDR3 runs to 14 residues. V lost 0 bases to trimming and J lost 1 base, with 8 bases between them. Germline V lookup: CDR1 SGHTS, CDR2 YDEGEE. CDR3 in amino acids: CASSLGKGSYEQYF. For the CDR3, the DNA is TGTGCCAGCAGCTTGGGTAAGGGATCCTACGAGCAGTACTTC.

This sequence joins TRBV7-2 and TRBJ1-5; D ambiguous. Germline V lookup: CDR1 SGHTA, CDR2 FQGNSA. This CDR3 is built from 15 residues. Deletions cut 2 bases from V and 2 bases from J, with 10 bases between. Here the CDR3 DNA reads TGTGCCAGCAGCTTATGGGCGGAAGGCAATCAGCCCCAGCATTTT. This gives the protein CASSLWAEGNQPQHF. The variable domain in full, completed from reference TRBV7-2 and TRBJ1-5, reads GAGVSQSPSNKVTEKGKDVELRCDPISGHTALYWYRQSLGQGLEFLIYFQGNSAPDKSGLPSDRFSAERTGGSVSTLTIQRTQQEDSAVYLCASSLWAEGNQPQHFGDGTRLSIL.

The CDR3 nucleotides are TGCGCCAGCAGCTTGGATCAGGTGGGCACAGATACGCAGTATTTT. It encodes CASSLDQVGTDTQYF. The V and J genes are TRBV5-1 and TRBJ2-3; D unclear. Trimming left V 0 bases short and J 1 base short, with 9 bases between. The CDR3 length is 15 residues. The germline CDR1 and CDR2 sequences are SGHRS and YFSETQ.

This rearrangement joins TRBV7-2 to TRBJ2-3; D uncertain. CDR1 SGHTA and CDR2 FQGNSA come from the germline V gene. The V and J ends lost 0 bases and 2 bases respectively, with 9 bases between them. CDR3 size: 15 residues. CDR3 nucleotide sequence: TGTGCCAGCAGCTTAGCTCTACTTGACACAGATACGCAGTATTTT. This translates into CASSLALLDTDTQYF.

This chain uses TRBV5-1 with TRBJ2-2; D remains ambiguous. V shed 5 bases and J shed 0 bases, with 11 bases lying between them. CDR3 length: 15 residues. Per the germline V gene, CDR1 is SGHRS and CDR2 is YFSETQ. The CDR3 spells CASSRKDANTGELFF. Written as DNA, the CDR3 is TGCGCCAGCAGTCGTAAGGACGCGAACACCGGGGAGCTGTTTTTT.

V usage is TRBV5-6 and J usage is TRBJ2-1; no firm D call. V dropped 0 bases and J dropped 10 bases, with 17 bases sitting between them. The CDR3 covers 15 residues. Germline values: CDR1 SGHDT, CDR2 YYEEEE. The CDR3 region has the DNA TGTGCCAGCAGCTTGGGTCCCCACCGGGTTGGGGAGCAGTTCTTC. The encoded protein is CASSLGPHRVGEQFF.

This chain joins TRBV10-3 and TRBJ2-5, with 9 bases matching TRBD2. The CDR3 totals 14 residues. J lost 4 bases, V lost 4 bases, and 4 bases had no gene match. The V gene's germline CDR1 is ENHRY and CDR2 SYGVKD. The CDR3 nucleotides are TGTGCCATCAGTGGGAGCGGGGGGAGAGAGACCCAGTACTTC. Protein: CAISGSGGRETQYF.

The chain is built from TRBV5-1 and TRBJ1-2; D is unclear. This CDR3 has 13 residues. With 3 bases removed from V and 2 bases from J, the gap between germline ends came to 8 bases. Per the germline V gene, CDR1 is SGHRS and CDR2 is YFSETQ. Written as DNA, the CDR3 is TGCGCCAGCAGCTCCCAAGGGAACTATGGCTACACCTTC. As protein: CASSSQGNYGYTF.

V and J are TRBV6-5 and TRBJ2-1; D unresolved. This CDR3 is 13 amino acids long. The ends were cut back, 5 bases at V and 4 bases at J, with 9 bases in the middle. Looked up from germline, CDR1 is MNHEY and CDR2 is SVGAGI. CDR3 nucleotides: TGTGCCAGCAGTGCCAGAAATTACAATGAGCAGTTCTTC. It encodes CASSARNYNEQFF.

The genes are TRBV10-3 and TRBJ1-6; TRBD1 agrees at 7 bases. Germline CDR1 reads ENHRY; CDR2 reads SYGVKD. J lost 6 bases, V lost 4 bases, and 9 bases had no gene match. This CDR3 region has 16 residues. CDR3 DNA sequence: TGTGCCATCAGTGTAGAGGGGGCGCAGGTTAATTCACCCCTCCACTTT. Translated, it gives CAISVEGAQVNSPLHF.

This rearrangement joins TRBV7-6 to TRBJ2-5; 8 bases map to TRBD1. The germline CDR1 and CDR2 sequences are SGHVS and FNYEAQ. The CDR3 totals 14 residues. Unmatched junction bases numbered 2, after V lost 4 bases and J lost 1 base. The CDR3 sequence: CASSSQGAQETQYF. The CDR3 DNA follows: TGTGCCAGCAGCTCCCAGGGGGCCCAAGAGACCCAGTACTTC.

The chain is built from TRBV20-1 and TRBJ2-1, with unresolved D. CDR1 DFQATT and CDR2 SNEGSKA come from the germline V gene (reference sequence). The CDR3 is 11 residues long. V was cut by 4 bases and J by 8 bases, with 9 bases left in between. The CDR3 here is CSAIPRDEQFF. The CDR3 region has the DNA TGCAGTGCTATCCCACGAGATGAGCAGTTCTTC.